In its sample, the clone carrying this T cell receptor beta chain was seen a few times. V was trimmed by 0 bases and J by 4 bases, leaving 4 bases between them. CDR1 MDHEN and CDR2 SYDVKM come from the germline V gene. CDR3 size: 12 residues. The data belong to a study of CD8 T cell repertoires and HIV-1 epitope variants. Study overall: Separate from the cultures, 1M uncultured T cells served as baseline.

Clones were read by immunoSEQ multiplex PCR, and TCRdb kept only the in-frame ones, dropping some. The data hold 80,000 to 95,000 clones, with more than 65% observed a single time. Sequenced material: uncultured baseline CD8+ T cells from peripheral blood mononuclear cells (PBMCs). V and J are TRBV28 and TRBJ2-7; no definite D call. This TCR was sampled from a male donor with HIV. The CDR3 DNA follows: TGTGCCAGCAGTTTATGGACATACGAGCAGTACTTC. It encodes CASSLWTYEQYF.